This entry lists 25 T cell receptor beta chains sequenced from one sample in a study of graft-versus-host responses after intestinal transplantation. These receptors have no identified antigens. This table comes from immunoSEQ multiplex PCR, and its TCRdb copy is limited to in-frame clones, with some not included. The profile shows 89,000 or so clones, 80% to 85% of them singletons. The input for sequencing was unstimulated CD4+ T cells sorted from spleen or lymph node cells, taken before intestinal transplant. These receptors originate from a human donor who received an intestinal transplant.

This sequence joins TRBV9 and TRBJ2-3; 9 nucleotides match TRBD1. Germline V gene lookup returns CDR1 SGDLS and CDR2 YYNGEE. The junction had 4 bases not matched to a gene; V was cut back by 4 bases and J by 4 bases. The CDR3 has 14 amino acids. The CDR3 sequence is CASSPWTGADTQYF. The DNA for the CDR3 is TGTGCCAGCAGCCCGTGGACAGGGGCAGATACGCAGTATTTT.

CDR3 in amino acids: CASSLVGGDSEAFF. The CDR3 DNA reads as TGTGCCAGCAGTTTAGTCGGAGGGGACTCTGAAGCTTTCTTT. The chain is built from TRBV28 and TRBJ1-1, with a possible D match to TRBD1 (5 bases). V lost 2 bases and J lost 6, with 13 bases in between. Germline V gene lookup returns CDR1 MDHEN and CDR2 SYDVKM. The CDR3 contains 14 residues. The complete variable domain, with remaining parts taken from reference TRBV28 and TRBJ1-1, reads DVKVTQSSRYLVKRTGEKVFLECVQDMDHENMFWYRQDPGLGLRLIYFSYDVKMKEKGDIPEGYSVSREKKERFSLILESASTNQTSMYLCASSLVGGDSEAFFGQGTRLTVV.

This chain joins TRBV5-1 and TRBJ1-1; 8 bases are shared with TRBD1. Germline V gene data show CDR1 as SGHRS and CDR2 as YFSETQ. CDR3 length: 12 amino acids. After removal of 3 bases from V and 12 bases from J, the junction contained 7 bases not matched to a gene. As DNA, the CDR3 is TGCGCCAGCAGCTGGACAGGGTCCGAAACTTTCTTT. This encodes CASSWTGSETFF. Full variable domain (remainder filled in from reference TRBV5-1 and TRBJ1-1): KAGVTQTPRYLIKTRGQQVTLSCSPISGHRSVSWYQQTPGQGLQFLFEYFSETQRNKGNFPGRFSGRQFSNSRSEMNVSTLELGDSALYLCASSWTGSETFFGQGTRLTVV.

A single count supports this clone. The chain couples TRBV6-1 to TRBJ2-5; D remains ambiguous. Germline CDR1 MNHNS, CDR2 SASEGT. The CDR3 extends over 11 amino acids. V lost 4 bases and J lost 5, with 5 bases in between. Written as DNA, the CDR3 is TGTGCCAGCAGTGCCATGGAGACCCAGTACTTC. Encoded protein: CASSAMETQYF.

CDR3 in amino acids: CASIRRGYNSPLHF. The CDR3 DNA reads as TGTGCCAGCATCAGACGGGGTTATAATTCACCCCTCCACTTT. The rearrangement links TRBV6-5 to TRBJ1-6; D remains ambiguous. Germline CDR1 MNHEY, CDR2 SVGAGI. V was cut by 7 bases and J by 4 bases, with 11 bases left in between. The CDR3 contains 14 residues.

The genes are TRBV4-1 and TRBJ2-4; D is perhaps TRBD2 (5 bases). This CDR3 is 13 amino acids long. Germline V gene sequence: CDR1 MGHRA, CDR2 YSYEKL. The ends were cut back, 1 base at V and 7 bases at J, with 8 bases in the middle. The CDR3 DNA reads TGCGCCAGCAGCCAAGGGTGGAGGAACATTCAGTACTTC. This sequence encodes CASSQGWRNIQYF.

The CDR3: CASSITGDQPQHF. For the CDR3, the DNA is TGTGCCAGCAGCATAACAGGGGATCAGCCCCAGCATTTT. The genes are TRBV7-9 and TRBJ1-5; 7 nucleotides agree with TRBD1. The V gene's germline CDR1 is SEHNR and CDR2 FQNEAQ (reference sequence). The J segment lost 5 bases and the V segment lost 5 bases, leaving 3 bases of the junction unmatched. This CDR3 region has 13 residues. The full variable domain, rest sourced from reference TRBV7-9 and TRBJ1-5, is DTGVSQNPRHKITKRGQNVTFRCDPISEHNRLYWYRQTLGQGPEFLTYFQNEAQLEKSRLLSDRFSAERPKGSFSTLEIQRTEQGDSAMYLCASSITGDQPQHFGDGTRLSIL.

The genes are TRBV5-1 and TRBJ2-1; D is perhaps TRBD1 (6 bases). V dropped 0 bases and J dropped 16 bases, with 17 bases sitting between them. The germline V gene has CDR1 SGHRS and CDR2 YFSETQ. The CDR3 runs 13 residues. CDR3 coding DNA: TGCGCCAGCAGCTTGGATGTACAGGGTTGGCGATTCTTC. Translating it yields CASSLDVQGWRFF.

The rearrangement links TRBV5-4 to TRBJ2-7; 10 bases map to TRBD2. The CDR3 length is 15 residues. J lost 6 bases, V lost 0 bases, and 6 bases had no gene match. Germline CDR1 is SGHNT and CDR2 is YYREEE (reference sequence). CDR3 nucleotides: TGTGCCAGCAGCTTGGCCAGAGGGACTAGCGCCGAGCAGTACTTC. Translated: CASSLARGTSAEQYF.

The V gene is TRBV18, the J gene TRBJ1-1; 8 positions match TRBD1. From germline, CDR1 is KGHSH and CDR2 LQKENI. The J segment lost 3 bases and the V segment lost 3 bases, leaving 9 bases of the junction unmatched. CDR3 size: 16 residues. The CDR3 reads CASSPWQGAGDTEAFF. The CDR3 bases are TGTGCCAGCTCACCCTGGCAGGGGGCTGGGGACACTGAAGCTTTCTTT.

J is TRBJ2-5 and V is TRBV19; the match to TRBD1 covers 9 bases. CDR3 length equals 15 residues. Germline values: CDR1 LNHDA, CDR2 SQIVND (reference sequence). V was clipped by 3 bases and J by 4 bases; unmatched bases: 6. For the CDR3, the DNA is TGTGCCAGTAGTATTGGGGGACAGGGAGGAGAGACCCAGTACTTC. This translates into CASSIGGQGGETQYF. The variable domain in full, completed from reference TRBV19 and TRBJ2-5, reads DGGITQSPKYLFRKEGQNVTLSCEQNLNHDAMYWYRQDPGQGLRLIYYSQIVNDFQKGDIAEGYSVSREKKESFPLTVTSAQKNPTAFYLCASSIGGQGGETQYFGPGTRLLVL.

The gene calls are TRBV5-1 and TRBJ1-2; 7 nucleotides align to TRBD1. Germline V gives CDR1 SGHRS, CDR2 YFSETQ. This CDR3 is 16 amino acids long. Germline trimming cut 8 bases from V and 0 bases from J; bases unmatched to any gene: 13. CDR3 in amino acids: CASGRDSDSANYGYTF. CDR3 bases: TGCGCCAGTGGCCGGGACAGCGATTCTGCTAACTATGGCTACACCTTC.

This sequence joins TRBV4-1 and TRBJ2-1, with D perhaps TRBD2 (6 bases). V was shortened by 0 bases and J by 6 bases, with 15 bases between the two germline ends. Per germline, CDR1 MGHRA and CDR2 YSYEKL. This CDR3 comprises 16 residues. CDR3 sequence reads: CASSQDRAGGRNEQFF. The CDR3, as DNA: TGCGCCAGCAGCCAAGACAGAGCGGGTGGTCGCAATGAGCAGTTCTTC.

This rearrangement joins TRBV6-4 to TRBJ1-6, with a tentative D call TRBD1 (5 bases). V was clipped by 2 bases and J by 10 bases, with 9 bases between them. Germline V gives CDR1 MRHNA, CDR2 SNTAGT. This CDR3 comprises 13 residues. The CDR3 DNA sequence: TGTGCCAGCAGTGACCAGGGCGGATCACCCCTCCACTTT. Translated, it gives CASSDQGGSPLHF.

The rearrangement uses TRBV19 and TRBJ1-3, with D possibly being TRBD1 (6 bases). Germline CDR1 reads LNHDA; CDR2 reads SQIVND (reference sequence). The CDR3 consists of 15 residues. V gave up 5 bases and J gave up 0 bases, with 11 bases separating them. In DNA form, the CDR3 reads TGTGCCAGTAGTCCCGACAGGAGCTCTGGAAACACCATATATTTT. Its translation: CASSPDRSSGNTIYF.

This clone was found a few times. The CDR3 protein is CASSFAPRLAGQNEQFF. DNA for the CDR3: TGTGCCAGCAGCTTCGCTCCTAGACTAGCGGGTCAGAATGAGCAGTTCTTC. This chain joins TRBV7-3 and TRBJ2-1; TRBD2 matches 10 bases. The CDR3 runs 17 residues. With 3 bases clipped from V and 7 bases from J, the junction kept 12 bases outside the gene matches. Germline lookup yields CDR1 SGHTA and CDR2 FQGTGA.

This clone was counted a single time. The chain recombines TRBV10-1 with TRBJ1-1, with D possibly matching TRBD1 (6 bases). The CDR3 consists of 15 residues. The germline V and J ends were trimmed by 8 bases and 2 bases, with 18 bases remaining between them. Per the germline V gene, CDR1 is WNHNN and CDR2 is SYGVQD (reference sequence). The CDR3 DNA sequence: TGCGCCAGCTCCAGACTTGCAGGGGCCAACACTGAAGCTTTCTTT. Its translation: CASSRLAGANTEAFF.

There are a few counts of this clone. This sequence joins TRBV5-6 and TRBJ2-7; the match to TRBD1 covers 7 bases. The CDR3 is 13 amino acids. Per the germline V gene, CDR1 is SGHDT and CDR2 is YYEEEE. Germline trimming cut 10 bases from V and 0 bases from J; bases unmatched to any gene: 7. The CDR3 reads CAGQVRSSYEQYF. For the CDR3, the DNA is TGTGCCGGACAGGTTCGGAGCTCCTACGAGCAGTACTTC.

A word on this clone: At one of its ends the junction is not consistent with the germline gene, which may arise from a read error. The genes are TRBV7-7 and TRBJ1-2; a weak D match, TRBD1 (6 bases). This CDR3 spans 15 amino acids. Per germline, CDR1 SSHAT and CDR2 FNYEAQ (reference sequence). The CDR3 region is CASSYFWTANYGYTF. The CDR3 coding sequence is TGTGCTAGCAGCTATTTCTGGACAGCTAACTATGGCTACACCTTC.

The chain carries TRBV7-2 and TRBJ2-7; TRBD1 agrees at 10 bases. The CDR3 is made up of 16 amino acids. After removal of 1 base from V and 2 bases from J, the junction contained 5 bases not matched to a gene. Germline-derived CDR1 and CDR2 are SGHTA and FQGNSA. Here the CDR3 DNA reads TGTGCCAGCAGCTTAGAGGGACAGGGGAGGACCTACGAGCAGTACTTC. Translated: CASSLEGQGRTYEQYF.

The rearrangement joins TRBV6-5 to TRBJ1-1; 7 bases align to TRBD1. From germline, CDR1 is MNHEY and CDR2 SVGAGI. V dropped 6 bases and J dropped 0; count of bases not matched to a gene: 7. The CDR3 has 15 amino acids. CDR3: CASRRDSFMNTEAFF. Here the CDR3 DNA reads TGTGCCAGCAGGAGGGACAGCTTTATGAACACTGAAGCTTTCTTT.

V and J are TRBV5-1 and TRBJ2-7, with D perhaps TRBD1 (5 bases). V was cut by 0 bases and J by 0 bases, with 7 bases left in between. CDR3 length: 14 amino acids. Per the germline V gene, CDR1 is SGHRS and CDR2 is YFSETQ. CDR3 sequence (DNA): TGCGCCAGCAGCTTGGACAGGAGCTCCTACGAGCAGTACTTC. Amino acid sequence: CASSLDRSSYEQYF.

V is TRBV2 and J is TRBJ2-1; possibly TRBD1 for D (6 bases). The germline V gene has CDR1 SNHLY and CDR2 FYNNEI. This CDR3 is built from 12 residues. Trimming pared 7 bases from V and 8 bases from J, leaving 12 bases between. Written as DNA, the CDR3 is TGTGCCAGCAAGGCAGGGGCCTATGAGCAGTTCTTC. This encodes CASKAGAYEQFF.

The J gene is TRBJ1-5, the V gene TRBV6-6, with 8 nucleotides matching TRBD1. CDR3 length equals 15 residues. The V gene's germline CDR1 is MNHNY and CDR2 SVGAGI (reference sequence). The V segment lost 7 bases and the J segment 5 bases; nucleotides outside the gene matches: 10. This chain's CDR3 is CASKPPGTGDQPQHF. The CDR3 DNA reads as TGTGCCAGCAAACCCCCCGGGACAGGTGATCAGCCCCAGCATTTT.

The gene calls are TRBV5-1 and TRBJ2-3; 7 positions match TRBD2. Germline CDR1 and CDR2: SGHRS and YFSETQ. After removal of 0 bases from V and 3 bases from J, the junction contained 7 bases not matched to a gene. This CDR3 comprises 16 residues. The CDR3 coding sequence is TGCGCCAGCAGCTTGGTGCCGGGGGGAGGTACAGATACGCAGTATTTT. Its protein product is CASSLVPGGGTDTQYF.